This T cell receptor beta chain stems from a study of memory CD4+ T cells and cytomegalovirus serostatus. Whole-study results and caveats: The CMV-associated TCR signature appears largely within the CD4+ memory repertoire.

Single viable CD3+CD4+CD8-CD45RO+ cells were sorted as the memory CD4+ T cells. TCRdb's copy holds only in-frame clones and misses some; the assay was immunoSEQ multiplex PCR. The table has roughly 48,000 clones, 80% to 85% seen once. Trimming left V 2 bases short and J 5 bases short, with 10 bases between. Germline assignment: CDR1 LNHDA and CDR2 SQIVND (reference sequence). The CDR3 has 15 amino acids. As to this clone: What it recognizes is unknown.

The specimen was memory CD4+ T cells from blood. This TCR was sampled from an adult in good health and CMV-seropositive. The chain uses TRBV19 and TRBJ1-6, with TRBD1 as a possible D gene (6 bases). The CDR3 nucleotides read TGTGCCAGTAGTATACCGGGACAAGATAATTCACCCCTCCACTTT. It codes for CASSIPGQDNSPLHF.